Each of the 13 T cell receptor beta chains below was sequenced from the same sample in a study of shared clonotypes between healthy human individuals. Profiling relied on immunoSEQ multiplex PCR, and the TCRdb table lists in-frame clones only, not all of them. The data hold roughly 890,000 clones, with over 90% observed a single time. As defined, naive CD8 cells were CD45RO-negative and positively selected for CCR7, with terminally differentiated effector memory CD45RA+ cells excluded. The sequenced material came from naive CD8+ T cells sorted from blood. The origin of the receptors is a young man in good health.

CDR3 in amino acids: CASSPKGQGAITGNTIYF. The DNA for the CDR3 is TGTGCCAGCAGCCCAAAAGGACAGGGGGCAATCACTGGAAACACCATATATTTT. The genes are TRBV7-8 and TRBJ1-3; 11 bases are a match to TRBD1. This CDR3 is built from 18 residues. Germline trimming cut 5 bases from V and 2 bases from J; bases unmatched to any gene: 11. The germline gives CDR1 SGHVS, CDR2 FQNEAQ. Using reference TRBV7-8 and TRBJ1-3 for the parts outside the CDR3, the full variable domain is GAGVSQSPRYKVAKRGQDVALRCDPISGHVSLFWYQQALGQGPEFLTYFQNEAQLDKSGLPSDRFFAERPEGSVSTLKIQRTQQEDSAVYLCASSPKGQGAITGNTIYFGEGSWLTVV.

The chain recombines TRBV7-9 with TRBJ2-7; 8 bases are a match to TRBD2. CDR1 is SEHNR, CDR2 FQNEAQ, per germline (reference sequence). Losses at the gene ends were 1 base for V and 5 bases for J; bases not matched to a gene: 16. This CDR3 has 18 amino acids. CDR3 sequence reads: CASSLVVSGDDPFHEQYF. CDR3 DNA: TGTGCCAGCAGCTTAGTCGTTAGCGGGGACGACCCTTTCCACGAGCAGTACTTC.

This rearrangement joins TRBV27 to TRBJ2-4; D is perhaps TRBD1 (6 bases). Deletions cut 0 bases from V and 7 bases from J, with 16 bases between. CDR1 and CDR2 (germline): MNHEY, SMNVEV (reference sequence). This CDR3 comprises 16 residues. The CDR3 DNA sequence: TGTGCCAGCAGTTTATCGGCAGGGGAGAGAGTGAACATTCAGTACTTC. Its translation: CASSLSAGERVNIQYF.

The rearrangement joins TRBV28 to TRBJ2-7, with a tentative D call TRBD2 (5 bases). CDR1 and CDR2 from the germline V gene are MDHEN and SYDVKM. This CDR3 region has 14 residues. The ends were cut back, 2 bases at V and 5 bases at J, with 13 bases in the middle. Written as DNA, the CDR3 is TGTGCCAGCAGTTTACGTCAATTCGGGAACGAGCAGTACTTC. Translating gives CASSLRQFGNEQYF.

The V call is TRBV21-1, the J call TRBJ1-1. TRBV21-1 is assigned pseudogene status. This CDR3 is built from 13 residues. The CDR3 DNA is TGTGCCAGCAGCAAAAGTCCCAACACTGAAGCTTTCTTT. Amino acid sequence: CASSKSPNTEAFF.

V and J are TRBV27 and TRBJ2-7, with 8 positions matching TRBD1. J lost 0 bases, V lost 6 bases, and 4 bases had no gene match. This CDR3 has 14 amino acids. Per the germline V gene, CDR1 is MNHEY and CDR2 is SMNVEV (reference sequence). CDR3 in DNA: TGTGCCAGCAGCTGGACAGGGAGCTCCTACGAGCAGTACTTC. This gives the protein CASSWTGSSYEQYF.

This clone has only one observation. The gene calls are TRBV7-8 and TRBJ2-7, with D perhaps given as TRBD1 or TRBD2 (5 bases each). Trimming pared 5 bases from V and 2 bases from J, leaving 16 bases between. Looked up from germline, CDR1 is SGHVS and CDR2 is FQNEAQ. This CDR3 spans 15 amino acids. In nucleotides, the CDR3 is TGTGCCAGCAGCACCTTTCCGGGACCAGCCTACGAGCAGTACTTC. Its protein is CASSTFPGPAYEQYF.

This clone was seen once. The chain is built from TRBV11-3 and TRBJ2-1; unclear D gene. Germline V gene data show CDR1 as SGHNT and CDR2 as YENEEA. Trimming took 3 bases from V and 6 from J, leaving 9 bases between them. The CDR3 has 13 residues. The CDR3 is CASSFMDSNEQFF. The DNA of the CDR3 is TGTGCCAGCAGCTTCATGGATTCCAATGAGCAGTTCTTC.

This sequence joins TRBV28 and TRBJ1-2; 7 nucleotides line up with TRBD1. CDR1 is MDHEN and CDR2 is SYDVKM in the germline V gene. The CDR3 has 17 amino acids. V lost 3 bases and J lost 5; bases outside the gene matches: 15. CDR3 nucleotide sequence: TGTGCCAGCAGTTTTACCTCCTTGAGTTTGACAGGGTATGGCTACACCTTC. Encoded protein: CASSFTSLSLTGYGYTF.

The chain links TRBV6-5 to TRBJ1-1; the match to TRBD1 covers 9 bases. CDR3 length: 14 amino acids. The V gene's germline CDR1 is MNHEY and CDR2 SVGAGI. The J segment lost 1 base and the V segment lost 5 bases, leaving 2 bases of the junction unmatched. The CDR3 sequence: CASSQGQGNTEAFF. For the CDR3, the DNA is TGTGCCAGCAGTCAGGGACAGGGGAACACTGAAGCTTTCTTT.

The chain couples TRBV7-9 to TRBJ2-3; D is undetermined. The length of the CDR3 is 15 residues. CDR1 SEHNR and CDR2 FQNEAQ come from the germline V gene (reference sequence). Trimming took 1 base from V and 3 from J, leaving 11 bases between them. CDR3 loop: CASSLVRVLTDTQYF. DNA for the CDR3: TGTGCCAGCAGCTTAGTCCGGGTCTTAACAGATACGCAGTATTTT.

The chain employs TRBV11-2 and TRBJ2-1; D remains ambiguous. The V and J ends lost 0 bases and 6 bases respectively, with 9 bases between them. CDR1 is SGHAT and CDR2 is FQNNGV in the germline V gene. The CDR3 is 14 residues long. CDR3 sequence reads: CASSLDPLGNEQFF. CDR3 sequence (DNA): TGTGCCAGCAGCTTAGATCCGCTGGGCAATGAGCAGTTCTTC.

V usage is TRBV2 and J usage is TRBJ2-1; D unresolved. The CDR3 has 16 amino acids. Germline V gives CDR1 SNHLY, CDR2 FYNNEI. The ends were cut back, 3 bases at V and 2 bases at J, with 14 bases in the middle. CDR3 DNA sequence: TGTGCCAGCAGTGACCCCATCGACACCACCTACAATGAGCAGTTCTTC. Its translation: CASSDPIDTTYNEQFF.